A single sample gave rise to the 15 T cell receptor beta chains below, sequenced in a study of regulatory T cells in long-lasting Graves disease. The time point was: persistent/refractory GD, antithyroid drugs over 5 years with positive TRAb. Researchers made the TCR library from RNA that was extracted from PBMCs. Relying on iRepertoire HTBI primers and Arm-PCR of CDR3 regions, the team built TCR beta libraries. TCRdb reanalysed the multiplex PCR reads using MiXCR and keeps one entry per CDR3 protein. In the table there are 500,000 to 800,000 distinct CDR3 sequences, about 32% of which are singletons. The material was peripheral blood mononuclear cells (PBMCs), obtained when the disease was refractory, from a patient treated with antithyroid drugs. Source of these receptors: a female donor with Graves disease.

This clonotype was seen more than once but under ten times. This chain connects TRBV7-9 to TRBJ1-1; no reliable D call. Germline-derived CDR1 and CDR2 are SEHNR and FQNEAQ (reference sequence). The CDR3 sequence is 16 residues long. Trimming removed 1 base at V and 7 bases at J, with 19 bases between. CDR3 loop: CASSLEAGLGSSEAFF. The CDR3 nucleotides read TGTGCCAGCAGCTTAGAGGCGGGGTTGGGTTCGAGTGAAGCTTTCTTT.

The rearrangement joins TRBV2 to TRBJ2-3, with 16 bases fitting TRBD2. V shed 10 bases, J shed 1 base, and the junction held 11 bases outside the gene matches. The germline V gene has CDR1 SNHLY and CDR2 FYNNEI. This CDR3 is 18 amino acids long. The CDR3 loop reads CATRTGLAGGVGTDTQYF. The CDR3, as DNA: TGTGCCACACGTACGGGACTAGCGGGGGGGGTTGGCACAGATACGCAGTATTTT.

This clonotype was found a few times. The chain links TRBV27 to TRBJ1-1; weak D call: TRBD1 (5 bases). V gave up 6 bases and J gave up 1 base, with 12 bases separating them. This CDR3 is 14 amino acids long. Germline CDR1 is MNHEY and CDR2 is SMNVEV (reference sequence). The CDR3 here is CASRYDSKNTEAFF. The CDR3 bases are TGTGCCAGCAGATACGACAGCAAGAACACTGAAGCTTTCTTT.

The chain has TRBV12-5 and TRBJ2-6, with D tentatively TRBD1 or TRBD2 (6 bases each). The CDR3 is made up of 19 amino acids. The germline V and J ends were trimmed by 0 bases and 4 bases, with 19 bases remaining between them. The germline V gene has CDR1 LGHNT and CDR2 FRNRAP. In nucleotides, the CDR3 is TGTGCTAGTGGTTTGGTATTGGGGGCGGGGCTGCGAGGGGCCAACGTCCTGACTTTC. Translated, it gives CASGLVLGAGLRGANVLTF.

The chain has TRBV27 and TRBJ2-7; a possible D gene is TRBD2 (5 bases). The ends were cut back, 6 bases at V and 7 bases at J, with 22 bases in the middle. From germline, CDR1 is MNHEY and CDR2 SMNVEV (reference sequence). CDR3 length: 15 residues. This CDR3 reads CASRPPGSHPGEQYF. CDR3 bases: TGTGCCAGCAGACCCCCGGGAAGTCATCCGGGGGAGCAGTACTTC.

The chain joins TRBV7-9 to TRBJ1-2; D is ambiguous. CDR1 and CDR2 (germline): SEHNR, FQNEAQ (reference sequence). The CDR3 runs 13 residues. V was clipped by 5 bases and J by 7 bases, with 14 bases between them. The CDR3 sequence: CASSPSGFAGYTF. Written as DNA, the CDR3 is TGTGCCAGCAGCCCGAGCGGTTTTGCTGGCTACACCTTC.

This clonotype occurred a few times. This chain joins TRBV6-5 and TRBJ1-5, with D uncertain. V dropped 2 bases and J dropped 5 bases, with 7 bases sitting between them. The CDR3 runs 13 residues. Germline V gene sequence: CDR1 MNHEY, CDR2 SVGAGI. CDR3 amino acids: CASSYPPDQPQHF. In DNA, the CDR3 is TGTGCCAGCAGTTACCCCCCCGATCAGCCCCAGCATTTT.

This chain joins TRBV12-3 or TRBV12-4 and TRBJ2-1; TRBD2 matches 12 bases. Losses at the gene ends were 6 bases for V and 5 bases for J; bases not matched to a gene: 8. This CDR3 is built from 16 residues. CDR3 loop: CASRSSGRAVNNEQFF. For the CDR3, the DNA is TGTGCCAGCAGATCTAGCGGGAGGGCCGTTAACAATGAGCAGTTCTTC.

This clonotype has more than one count but fewer than ten. The rearrangement joins TRBV27 to TRBJ1-6; no definite D call. The CDR3 has 13 residues. Deletions cut 6 bases from V and 14 bases from J, with 17 bases between. CDR1 and CDR2 (germline): MNHEY, SMNVEV (reference sequence). The CDR3 spells CASSKELKRSLHF. The CDR3, as DNA: TGTGCCAGCAGCAAGGAATTAAAAAGGTCCCTCCACTTT.

The chain links TRBV7-9 to TRBJ1-2; D is possibly TRBD1 (6 bases). Germline loops: CDR1 SEHNR, CDR2 FQNEAQ (reference sequence). V lost 5 bases to trimming and J lost 8 bases, with 18 bases between them. CDR3 size: 14 residues. In DNA, the CDR3 is TGTGCCAGCAGCAATCCCGGACAGTCTCGGGGCTACACCTTC. This translates into CASSNPGQSRGYTF. Together with reference TRBV7-9 and TRBJ1-2, the CDR3 gives the full variable domain: DTGVSQNPRHKITKRGQNVTFRCDPISEHNRLYWYRQTLGQGPEFLTYFQNEAQLEKSRLLSDRFSAERPKGSFSTLEIQRTEQGDSAMYLCASSNPGQSRGYTFGSGTRLTVV.

This clonotype showed up just a few times. The chain is built from TRBV5-1 and TRBJ2-2, with D perhaps TRBD2 (5 bases). Germline loops: CDR1 SGHRS, CDR2 YFSETQ. The V end was cut by 6 bases, the J end by 0 bases, with 9 bases between. The CDR3 is 14 amino acids. The CDR3 loop reads CASNRGANTGELFF. Here the CDR3 DNA reads TGCGCCAGCAACCGGGGAGCGAACACCGGGGAGCTGTTTTTT.

A few counts support this clonotype. The chain couples TRBV12-3 or TRBV12-4 to TRBJ1-1, with 7 bases that match TRBD1. The length of the CDR3 is 12 residues. V dropped 5 bases and J dropped 7; count of bases not matched to a gene: 4. CDR3 residues: CASSPRGLEAFF. CDR3 nucleotides: TGTGCCAGCAGTCCGAGGGGGCTTGAAGCTTTCTTT.

CDR3 sequence reads: CASTAGRGLGTEAFF. CDR3 coding DNA: TGTGCCAGCACCGCCGGGCGAGGTTTAGGGACTGAAGCTTTCTTT. The chain has TRBV25-1 and TRBJ1-1; D remains ambiguous. Germline assignment: CDR1 MGHDK and CDR2 SYGVNS. The germline V and J ends were trimmed by 7 bases and 5 bases, with 20 bases remaining between them. The CDR3 has 15 residues.

This clonotype occurred many times. This chain joins TRBV28 and TRBJ2-7, with 7 bases fitting TRBD1. V lost 5 bases, J lost 3 bases, and 13 bases stayed unmatched. CDR1 and CDR2 (germline): MDHEN, SYDVKM. This CDR3 region has 16 residues. The chain's CDR3 is CASSGSPGTVLYEQYF. CDR3 coding DNA: TGTGCCAGCAGTGGGTCTCCCGGGACAGTACTCTACGAGCAGTACTTC.

This chain connects TRBV6-2 or TRBV6-3 to TRBJ2-7, with 7 bases lining up with TRBD1. The CDR3 is 14 residues long. V shed 6 bases, J shed 3 bases, and the junction held 8 bases outside the gene matches. Germline assignment: CDR1 MNHEY and CDR2 SVGEGT. CDR3 residues: CASRPGQRFYEQYF. CDR3 DNA: TGTGCCAGCAGGCCGGGACAGCGATTCTACGAGCAGTACTTC.